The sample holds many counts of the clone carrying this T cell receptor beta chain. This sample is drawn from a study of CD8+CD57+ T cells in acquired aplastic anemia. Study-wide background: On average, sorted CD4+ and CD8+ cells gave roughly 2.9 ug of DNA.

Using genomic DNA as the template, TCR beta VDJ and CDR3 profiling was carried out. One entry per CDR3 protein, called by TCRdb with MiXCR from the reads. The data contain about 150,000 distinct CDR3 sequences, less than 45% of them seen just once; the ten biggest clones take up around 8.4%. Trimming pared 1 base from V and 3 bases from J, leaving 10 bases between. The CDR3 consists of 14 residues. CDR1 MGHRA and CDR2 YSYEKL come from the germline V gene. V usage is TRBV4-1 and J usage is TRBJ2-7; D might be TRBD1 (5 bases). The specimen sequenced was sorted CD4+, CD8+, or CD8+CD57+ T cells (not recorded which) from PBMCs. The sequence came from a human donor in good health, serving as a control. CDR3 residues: CASSQARDSYEQYF. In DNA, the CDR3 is TGCGCCAGCAGCCAAGCTAGAGACAGCTACGAGCAGTACTTC.